These 15 T cell receptor beta chains were sequenced from one sample in a study of blood T cells in healthy people across ages. Using a J-beta primer mix together with a sample-barcoded 5' primer, a second PCR was run for about 6 to 11 cycles. TCRdb reprocessed the 5' RACE reads via MiXCR and lists one record per CDR3 protein. The sample holds approximately 490,000 distinct CDR3 sequences, more than 20% seen once. This sample was shared with a second study, whose subject was T cells of mothers and their children.

The source material was blood. These receptors were collected from a boy younger than 18 in good health.

This sequence joins TRBV7-8 and TRBJ2-3, with a tentative D call TRBD1 (6 bases). CDR1 and CDR2 from the germline V gene are SGHVS and FQNEAQ. The CDR3 spans 17 residues. V dropped 0 bases and J dropped 3 bases, with 16 bases sitting between them. The CDR3 here is CASSLAVQGWRTDTQYF. The CDR3 nucleotides are TGTGCCAGCAGCTTAGCGGTTCAGGGGTGGAGGACAGATACGCAGTATTTT.

The chain is built from TRBV4-2 and TRBJ1-6, with TRBD1 matching over 7 bases. CDR1 LGHNA and CDR2 YNFKEQ come from the germline V gene. CDR3 length: 18 amino acids. J gave up 9 bases and V 0 bases, and 14 bases lay outside the gene matches. This chain's CDR3 is CASSQDSVRQGSSSPLHF. The CDR3 DNA is TGTGCCAGCAGCCAAGATTCGGTGAGACAGGGTAGTAGTTCACCCCTCCACTTT.

This clonotype was observed once. This chain links TRBV7-2 with TRBJ2-7; D uncertain. CDR1 and CDR2 from the germline V gene are SGHTA and FQGNSA. The V end was cut by 1 base, the J end by 1 base, with 8 bases between. The CDR3 runs 14 residues. CDR3: CASSLVHGSYEQYV. The CDR3 nucleotides are TGTGCCAGCAGCTTAGTTCACGGTTCCTACGAGCAGTACGTC.

The V and J genes are TRBV6-2 or TRBV6-3 and TRBJ2-7, with D possibly being TRBD1 or TRBD2 (5 bases each). Germline-derived CDR1 and CDR2 are MNHEY and SVGEGT. Deletions cut 6 bases from V and 2 bases from J, with 8 bases between. The length of the CDR3 is 12 residues. The CDR3 sequence is CASRSGPYEQYF. The CDR3 coding sequence is TGTGCCAGCAGGTCGGGGCCCTACGAGCAGTACTTC.

Only one count was recorded for this clonotype. The J gene is TRBJ2-1, the V gene TRBV4-1; 7 nucleotides match TRBD1. J lost 4 bases, V lost 6 bases, and 9 bases had no gene match. The germline V gene has CDR1 MGHRA and CDR2 YSYEKL. The CDR3 spans 15 residues. The CDR3 nucleotides are TGCGCCAGCAGAGACCCGGACAGGCCATACAATGAGCAGTTCTTC. Translated, it gives CASRDPDRPYNEQFF.

This clonotype has at least ten counts. The rearrangement links TRBV7-2 to TRBJ2-7, with TRBD1 matching 8 bases. Germline V CDR1 and CDR2: SGHTA, FQGNSA. The trim removed 5 bases at V and 2 bases at J, leaving 2 bases unmatched. The CDR3 has 13 residues. This CDR3 reads CASSPGGPYEQYF. DNA for the CDR3: TGTGCCAGCAGCCCAGGGGGCCCCTACGAGCAGTACTTC.

V is TRBV16 and J is TRBJ2-1; possibly TRBD1 for D (6 bases). From germline, CDR1 is KGHSY and CDR2 FQNENV. This CDR3 contains 14 residues. The V and J ends lost 0 bases and 7 bases respectively, with 10 bases between them. The CDR3 DNA reads as TGTGCCAGCAGCCAATCGGTGGGGGCGAATGAGCAGTTCTTC. Translation gives CASSQSVGANEQFF. The whole variable domain, remainder taken from reference TRBV16 and TRBJ2-1, is GEEVAQTPKHLVRGEGQKAKLYCAPIKGHSYVFWYQQVLKNEFKFLISFQNENVFDETGMPKERFSAKCLPNSPCSLEIQATKLEDSAVYFCASSQSVGANEQFFGPGTRLTVL.

The chain couples TRBV10-3 to TRBJ2-7; TRBD1 matches at 8 bases. Germline assignment: CDR1 ENHRY and CDR2 SYGVKD. The CDR3 runs 16 residues. V gave up 4 bases and J gave up 2 bases; unmatched junction bases: 10. The CDR3 protein is CAISARPGQATYEQYF. CDR3 nucleotides: TGTGCCATCAGTGCTAGGCCGGGACAGGCAACCTACGAGCAGTACTTC.

The chain employs TRBV12-3 or TRBV12-4 and TRBJ2-4; D gene unclear. V lost 5 bases, J lost 0 bases, and 17 bases lay in between. The CDR3 length is 17 residues. CDR3 DNA: TGTGCCAGCAGTCAAGATGGAGAGTTCCTAGCCAAAAACATTCAGTACTTC. It encodes CASSQDGEFLAKNIQYF.

V is TRBV12-3 or TRBV12-4 and J is TRBJ2-7, with 7 bases matching TRBD2. There are 14 residues in the CDR3. Losses at the gene ends were 4 bases for V and 1 base for J; bases not matched to a gene: 4. The CDR3 sequence: CASSSSGASYEQYF. The CDR3, as DNA: TGTGCCAGCAGTTCTAGCGGAGCTTCCTACGAGCAGTACTTC.

The genes are TRBV6-5 and TRBJ2-2, with no clear D. This CDR3 contains 15 residues. V lost 2 bases to trimming and J lost 7 bases, with 14 bases between them. Per germline, CDR1 MNHEY and CDR2 SVGAGI. The CDR3 coding sequence is TGTGCCAGCAGTTACGGGATTAGCCTCGGCGGGGAGCTGTTTTTT. This encodes CASSYGISLGGELFF.

V is TRBV27 and J is TRBJ2-7, with a weak D call TRBD1 (6 bases). The germline V gene encodes CDR1 MNHEY and CDR2 SMNVEV (reference sequence). The V end lost 5 bases, the J end lost 10 bases, and 15 bases lay between the germline ends. There are 12 residues in the CDR3. The CDR3 nucleotides read TGTGCCAGCAGTCATAACAGGGATGATCAGTACTTC. Translated, it gives CASSHNRDDQYF.

This clonotype occurred many times. The rearrangement joins TRBV20-1 to TRBJ2-5, with D hard to call. CDR1 and CDR2 from the germline V gene are DFQATT and SNEGSKA (reference sequence). Trimming took off 6 bases at V and 1 base at J, with 12 bases between the two ends. The CDR3 contains 13 residues. The chain's CDR3 is CSALWTAQETQYF. CDR3 bases: TGCAGTGCATTATGGACCGCCCAAGAGACCCAGTACTTC.

This chain connects TRBV6-2 or TRBV6-3 to TRBJ2-7, with 11 bases aligning to TRBD2. The V gene end was trimmed by 8 bases and the J gene end by 4 bases; junction bases not matched to a gene: 10. The CDR3 has 15 amino acids. The germline CDR1 and CDR2 sequences are MNHEY and SVGEGT. Written as DNA, the CDR3 is TGTGCCAGCCACGACCCGGGACTAGCGGTTTACGAGCAGTACTTC. It specifies CASHDPGLAVYEQYF.

The J gene is TRBJ2-1, the V gene TRBV5-1; D perhaps matches TRBD2 (5 bases). Trimming removed 3 bases from V and 0 bases from J, with 13 bases in between. Germline assignment: CDR1 SGHRS and CDR2 YFSETQ. The CDR3 is 16 residues long. As DNA, the CDR3 is TGCGCCAGCAGCTCAATAAGCAGCGGCTCCTACAATGAGCAGTTCTTC. This encodes CASSSISSGSYNEQFF.